One and the same sample provided the 8 T cell receptor beta chains below, sequenced in a study of blood T cell repertoires in COVID-19. Sequencing used immunoSEQ multiplex PCR; TCRdb keeps in-frame clones, though not all of them. Here the sample spans over 200,000 clones, about 88% being singletons. The specimen sequenced was peripheral blood. The origin of the receptors is a man aged 60-69 years who had recovered from COVID-19.

The chain joins TRBV30 to TRBJ2-3; 7 positions agree with TRBD1. V shed 8 bases, J shed 2 bases, and the junction held 7 bases outside the gene matches. CDR1 is GTSNPN and CDR2 is SVGIG in the germline V gene (reference sequence). The CDR3 is 13 amino acids. The CDR3 reads CALNRGFTDTQYF. The CDR3, as DNA: TGTGCCCTAAACAGGGGTTTCACAGATACGCAGTATTTT.

The chain joins TRBV6-5 to TRBJ2-7; unclear D gene. V lost 5 bases to trimming and J lost 0 bases, with 11 bases between them. Per the germline V gene, CDR1 is MNHEY and CDR2 is SVGAGI. The CDR3 has 14 amino acids. DNA of the CDR3: TGTGCCAGCAGTACAGCTATGGCCTCCTACGAGCAGTACTTC. Its protein is CASSTAMASYEQYF.

This clone occurred once. The rearrangement uses TRBV5-1 and TRBJ1-1; TRBD1 might be the D (6 bases). With 2 bases removed from V and 1 base from J, the gap between germline ends came to 12 bases. This CDR3 comprises 15 residues. Germline loops: CDR1 SGHRS, CDR2 YFSETQ. CDR3 nucleotides: TGCGCCAGCAGCTTCCCGGGGACATCGAACACTGAAGCTTTCTTT. The encoded protein is CASSFPGTSNTEAFF.

This rearrangement joins TRBV29-1 to TRBJ1-2; the D is unclear. CDR1 SQVTM and CDR2 ANQGSEA come from the germline V gene. The CDR3 is 12 residues long. Between the trimmed V and J ends, which lost 4 bases and 11 bases, there was a span of 17 bases. DNA for the CDR3: TGCAGCGTTGTGCCTGGCACTGAGGAATACACCTTC. It codes for CSVVPGTEEYTF.

The sample holds one count of this clone. The V and J genes are TRBV11-3 and TRBJ1-6; no reliable D call. Per the germline V gene, CDR1 is SGHNT and CDR2 is YENEEA. This CDR3 is 15 amino acids long. The germline V and J ends were trimmed by 1 base and 8 bases, with 12 bases remaining between them. CDR3 coding DNA: TGTGCCAGCAGCTTAGGGTCCGGCAGCGATTCACCCCTCCACTTT. Residues: CASSLGSGSDSPLHF.

The chain combines TRBV9 with TRBJ1-3, with TRBD1 matching 9 bases. V was clipped by 5 bases and J by 2 bases; unmatched bases: 2. The germline CDR1 and CDR2 sequences are SGDLS and YYNGEE. The CDR3 totals 14 residues. DNA for the CDR3: TGTGCCAGCAGGGGGACAGGGACTGGAAACACCATATATTTT. Translation: CASRGTGTGNTIYF.

The chain joins TRBV3-1 (or the pseudogene TRBV3-2) to TRBJ2-7; possible D gene TRBD2, 6 bases. The ends were cut back, 1 base at V and 3 bases at J, with 7 bases in the middle. Per the germline V gene, CDR1 is LGHDT and CDR2 is YNNKEL (reference sequence). The CDR3 runs to 13 residues. CDR3 sequence: CASSQGEVYEQYF. The CDR3 nucleotides read TGTGCCAGCAGCCAAGGGGAGGTCTACGAGCAGTACTTC.

V usage is TRBV7-9 and J usage is TRBJ1-3; 8 bases line up with TRBD1. The ends lost 1 base at V and 4 bases at J; junction bases unmatched: 6. The CDR3 has 16 residues. Germline V gene sequence: CDR1 SEHNR, CDR2 FQNEAQ (reference sequence). CDR3: CASSLVTGGKGNTIYF. Here the CDR3 DNA reads TGTGCCAGCAGCTTAGTCACAGGGGGAAAGGGAAACACCATATATTTT.